This T cell receptor (beta chain) was found in a study of T cells in Graves' hyperthyroidism and ophthalmopathy (dated by TCRdb to the late 2010s). About the investigation overall: Peripheral blood samples were taken at the time of initial diagnosis, prior to any treatment. For training and testing, the 80 to 100 patients in the discovery cohort were randomly divided in a 7:3 ratio. TCR Vbeta CDR3 sequencing of fewer than 150 peripheral blood samples (over 40 ophthalmopathy, 75 hyperthyroidism and roughly 17 progressor patients) is reported in the paper. The study also compared thyroid tissue and blood T-cell repertoires from a handful of Graves' hyperthyroidism patients. Prospective prediction of ophthalmopathy was tested in an independent validation cohort consisting of 18 to 20 hyperthyroidism patients and about 17 patients who later progressed to ophthalmopathy. After sampling, hyperthyroidism patients received methimazole starting at 30 mg daily, and ophthalmopathy patients received high-dose intravenous methylprednisolone. A discovery cohort of approximately 100 patients, approximately 45 with Graves' ophthalmopathy and 57 with stable Graves' hyperthyroidism, was used to find distinguishing TCR V-J signatures. Overall study results and their limits: Most expanded thyroid clonotypes (frequency above 0.001) were also detected in blood, suggesting blood repertoires may reflect thyroid immune responses. Sample size was not statistically predetermined, and blinding of investigators to group allocation was not performed. A 13 V-J signature model separated ophthalmopathy from stable hyperthyroidism, with 87.88% sensitivity and about 81% specificity in cross-validation and 80%/75% in testing. In validation, the model predicted progression to ophthalmopathy a median of around 6.5 months before onset, with roughly 71% sensitivity and about 75% specificity.

This clonotype has ten or more counts. The antigen it binds to is not known. Per-nucleotide qualities are absent, and no much larger clonotype sits a single base away. Measured from the cysteine to the phenylalanine, the CDR3 is 13 residues long. The sequence is cut down to CDR3 DNA, 39 bases in frame from base 1. From the germline V gene, CDR1 is SGHTA and CDR2 is FQGNSA. Trimming costs V 0 bases and J 9 bases, and their ends lie 12 bases apart. The TCR beta CDR3 regions were amplified from the RNA transcripts. The TCR CDR3 was subjected to a first round of RT-PCR using the HTBI primer set and the Qiagen OneStep RT-PCR kit. A second multiplex PCR round built the libraries, followed by size selection and purification. Sequencing of the libraries was done on an Illumina HiSeq2000 using paired-end 100 bp reads. The authors processed their data as follows. SOAPnuke was used to process the raw data, removing reads that contained adapters or uncalled bases, had a mean Phred below 15, or lacked an exact match to the constant primer or identifier. High-quality paired reads were merged with COPE v1.2.5, and unique nucleotide sequences were defined as clonotypes. MiTCR v1.1 was used to align clonotypes to the IMGT TRBV, TRBD and TRBJ reference segments. Only V-J combinations with frequency above 0.0001, covering 98% to 99.2% of repertoires, were analysed. The TCS score was defined as the ratio of F50 (clonal expansion) to E x V (chaos), calculated using BLOSUM62-based TCRdist between CDR3 peptides within each V-J. Welch's t-statistics and random forest reduced just over 500 V-J features to roughly 13, which were used in a naive Bayes classifier (R e1071). Starting from the raw public reads, TCRdb applied fastp trimming at Q25, assembled clones with MiXCR and retained in-frame beta chains. Merged by CDR3 protein, the rows form single entries marked with the most common genes and DNA. These V and J calls rely on TCRdb rather than the paper's analysis. A total of about 520,000 distinct CDR3 sequences appear in this sample, less than 25% of them only once. Together, the top ten hold over 9% of the sample.

Moderately to severely active disease, a Clinical Activity Score of at least 3, a NOSPECS grade of at least 4, and a duration under 3 months were present in ophthalmopathy patients. Exclusion was applied to patients with uncontrolled infections, other autoimmune diseases, pregnancy or lactation. Diagnoses relied on clinical symptoms, serum thyroxine and TRAb, thyroid ultrasound and orbital computed tomography. PBMCs were isolated from about 9 ml of fresh peripheral blood by Ficoll-Paque density gradient centrifugation. Total RNA was extracted using Trizol reagent, and RNA quality was assessed on an Agilent 2100 Bioanalyzer.

This receptor was obtained from a woman aged 25 to 39 with Graves' ophthalmopathy. Recombination linked TRBV7-2 to TRBJ2-7; TRBD2 is a possible D gene, resting on 5 matching bases. The sequenced sample consisted of blood. The sequenced DNA is TGTGCCAGCAGCTTAGCCGCCGGGAACGGGCAGTACTTC. This gives the protein CASSLAAGNGQYF.